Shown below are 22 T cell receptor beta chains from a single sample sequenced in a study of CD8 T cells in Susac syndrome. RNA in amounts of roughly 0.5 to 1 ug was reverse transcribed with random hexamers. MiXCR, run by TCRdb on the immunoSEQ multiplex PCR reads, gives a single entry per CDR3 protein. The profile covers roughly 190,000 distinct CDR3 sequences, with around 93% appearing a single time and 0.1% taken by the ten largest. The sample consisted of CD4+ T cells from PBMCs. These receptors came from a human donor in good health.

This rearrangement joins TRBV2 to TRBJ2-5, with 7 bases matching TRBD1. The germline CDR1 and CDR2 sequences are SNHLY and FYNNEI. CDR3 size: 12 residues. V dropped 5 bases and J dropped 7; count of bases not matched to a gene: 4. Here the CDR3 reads CASSTGAGTQYF. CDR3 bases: TGTGCCAGCAGTACAGGGGCAGGGACCCAGTACTTC.

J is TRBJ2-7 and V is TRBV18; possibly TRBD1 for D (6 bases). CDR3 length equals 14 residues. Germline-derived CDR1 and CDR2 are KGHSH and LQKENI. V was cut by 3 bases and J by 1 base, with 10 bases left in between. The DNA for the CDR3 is TGTGCCAGCTCACCCGGACAGTTGTCCTACGAGCAGTACTTC. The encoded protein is CASSPGQLSYEQYF. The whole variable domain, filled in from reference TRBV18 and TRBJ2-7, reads NAGVMQNPRHLVRRRGQEARLRCSPMKGHSHVYWYRQLPEEGLKFMVYLQKENIIDESGMPKERFSAEFPKEGPSILRIQQVVRGDSAAYFCASSPGQLSYEQYFGPGTRLTVT.

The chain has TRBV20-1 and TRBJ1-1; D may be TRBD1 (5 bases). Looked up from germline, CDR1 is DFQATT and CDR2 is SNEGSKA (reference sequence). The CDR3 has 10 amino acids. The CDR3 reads CMAGDTEAFF. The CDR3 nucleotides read TGCATGGCGGGGGACACTGAAGCTTTCTTT.

CDR3 DNA: TGTGCCAGCTCACCAGGATTCAATCAGCCCCAGCATTTT. It codes for CASSPGFNQPQHF. The rearrangement joins TRBV18 to TRBJ1-5; D not certain. Trimming pared 2 bases from V and 3 bases from J, leaving 5 bases between. CDR1 and CDR2 (germline): KGHSH, LQKENI. The CDR3 length is 13 residues.

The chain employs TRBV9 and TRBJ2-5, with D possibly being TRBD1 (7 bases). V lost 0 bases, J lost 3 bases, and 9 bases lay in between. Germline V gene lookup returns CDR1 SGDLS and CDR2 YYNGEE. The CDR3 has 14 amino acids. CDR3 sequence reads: CASSVGGTEETQYF. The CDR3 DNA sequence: TGTGCCAGCAGCGTAGGCGGGACAGAAGAGACCCAGTACTTC.

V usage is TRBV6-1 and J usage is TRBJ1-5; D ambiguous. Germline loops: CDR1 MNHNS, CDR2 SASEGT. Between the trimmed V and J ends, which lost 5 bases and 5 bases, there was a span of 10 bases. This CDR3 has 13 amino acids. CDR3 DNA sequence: TGTGCCAGCAGTCGACATGCGGATCAGCCCCAGCATTTT. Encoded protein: CASSRHADQPQHF.

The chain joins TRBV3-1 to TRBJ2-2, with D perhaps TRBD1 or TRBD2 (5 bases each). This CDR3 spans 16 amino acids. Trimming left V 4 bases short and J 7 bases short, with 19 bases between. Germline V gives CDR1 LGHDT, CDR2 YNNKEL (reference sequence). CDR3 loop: CASSLSGLDRGGELFF. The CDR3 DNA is TGTGCCAGCAGCCTATCGGGGCTGGATAGGGGCGGGGAGCTGTTTTTT.

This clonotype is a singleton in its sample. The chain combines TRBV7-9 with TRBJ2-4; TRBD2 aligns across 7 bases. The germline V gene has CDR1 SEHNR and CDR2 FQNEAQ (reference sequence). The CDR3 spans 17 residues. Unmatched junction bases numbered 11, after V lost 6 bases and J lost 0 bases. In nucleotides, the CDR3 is TGTGCCAGCAGGACTGGGGGGGGAAGGGTAGCCAAAAACATTCAGTACTTC. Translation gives CASRTGGGRVAKNIQYF.

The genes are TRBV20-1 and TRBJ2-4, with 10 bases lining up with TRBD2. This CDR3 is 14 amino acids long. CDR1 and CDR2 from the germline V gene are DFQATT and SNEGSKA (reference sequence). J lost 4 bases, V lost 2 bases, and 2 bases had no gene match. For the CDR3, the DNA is TGCAGTGCTAGATATAGCGGGGGGAAAAACATTCAGTACTTC. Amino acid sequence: CSARYSGGKNIQYF.

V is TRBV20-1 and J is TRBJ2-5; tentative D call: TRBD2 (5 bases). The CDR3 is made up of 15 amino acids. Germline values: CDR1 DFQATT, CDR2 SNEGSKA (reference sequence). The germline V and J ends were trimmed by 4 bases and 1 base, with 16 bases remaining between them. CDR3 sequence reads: CSATRDGLTQETQYF. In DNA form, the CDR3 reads TGCAGTGCTACTCGGGATGGATTAACCCAAGAGACCCAGTACTTC.

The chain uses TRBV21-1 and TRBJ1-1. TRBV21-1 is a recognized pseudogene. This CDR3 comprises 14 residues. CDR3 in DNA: TGTGCCAGCAGATTGCAGGGGAGGGACACTGAAGCTTTCTTT. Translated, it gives CASRLQGRDTEAFF.

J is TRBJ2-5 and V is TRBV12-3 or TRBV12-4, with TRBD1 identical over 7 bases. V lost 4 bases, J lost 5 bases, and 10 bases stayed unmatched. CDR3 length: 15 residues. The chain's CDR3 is CASSSEGGWGETQYF. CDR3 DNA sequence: TGTGCCAGCAGTTCGGAAGGGGGCTGGGGGGAGACCCAGTACTTC.

CDR3 amino acids: CASRGDRANTGELFF. The CDR3 DNA reads TGTGCCAGCAGAGGGGACAGGGCTAACACCGGGGAGCTGTTTTTT. The rearrangement joins TRBV2 to TRBJ2-2; 9 bases are a match to TRBD1. In germline, CDR1 is SNHLY, CDR2 FYNNEI. CDR3 length: 15 residues. The J segment lost 2 bases and the V segment lost 6 bases, leaving 4 bases of the junction unmatched.

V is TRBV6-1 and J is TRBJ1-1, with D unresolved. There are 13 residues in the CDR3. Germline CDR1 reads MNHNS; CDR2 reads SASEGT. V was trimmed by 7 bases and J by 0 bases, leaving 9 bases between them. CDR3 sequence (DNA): TGTGCCAGCAAGAATTTCCTGAACACTGAAGCTTTCTTT. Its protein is CASKNFLNTEAFF.

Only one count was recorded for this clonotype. This CDR3 is CSARSVAKNIQYF. DNA of the CDR3: TGCAGTGCTAGATCCGTAGCCAAAAACATTCAGTACTTC. The chain uses TRBV20-1 and TRBJ2-4; D unclear. Per germline, CDR1 DFQATT and CDR2 SNEGSKA (reference sequence). V was trimmed by 2 bases and J by 0 bases, leaving 5 bases between them. The CDR3 length is 13 residues.

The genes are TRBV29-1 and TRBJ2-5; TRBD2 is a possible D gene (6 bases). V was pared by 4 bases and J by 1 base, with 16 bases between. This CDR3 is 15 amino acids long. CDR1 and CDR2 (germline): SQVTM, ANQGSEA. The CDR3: CSVVGPGGVQETQYF. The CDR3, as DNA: TGCAGCGTTGTCGGACCTGGCGGGGTCCAAGAGACCCAGTACTTC. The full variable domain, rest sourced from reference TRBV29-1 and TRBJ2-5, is SAVISQKPSRDICQRGTSLTIQCQVDSQVTMMFWYRQQPGQSLTLIATANQGSEATYESGFVIDKFPISRPNLTFSTLTVSNMSPEDSSIYLCSVVGPGGVQETQYFGPGTRLLVL.

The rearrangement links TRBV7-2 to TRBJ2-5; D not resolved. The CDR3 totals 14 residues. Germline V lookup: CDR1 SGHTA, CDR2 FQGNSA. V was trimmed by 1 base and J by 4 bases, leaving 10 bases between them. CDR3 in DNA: TGTGCCAGCAGCTTAGGGGGTGCAACAGAGACCCAGTACTTC. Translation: CASSLGGATETQYF.

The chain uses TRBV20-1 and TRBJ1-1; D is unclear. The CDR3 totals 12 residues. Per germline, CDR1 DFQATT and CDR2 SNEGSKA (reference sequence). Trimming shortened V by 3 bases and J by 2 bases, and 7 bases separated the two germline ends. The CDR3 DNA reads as TGCAGTGCTAGCCAGGAAAACACTGAAGCTTTCTTT. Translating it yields CSASQENTEAFF.

The CDR3 loop is CSVDPFGATDTEAFF. CDR3 coding DNA: TGCAGCGTTGACCCCTTTGGGGCGACTGACACTGAAGCTTTCTTT. V gene TRBV29-1 combines with J gene TRBJ1-1, with TRBD1 as a possible D gene (5 bases). The germline V and J ends were trimmed by 3 bases and 3 bases, with 17 bases remaining between them. This CDR3 has 15 residues. Germline values: CDR1 SQVTM, CDR2 ANQGSEA.

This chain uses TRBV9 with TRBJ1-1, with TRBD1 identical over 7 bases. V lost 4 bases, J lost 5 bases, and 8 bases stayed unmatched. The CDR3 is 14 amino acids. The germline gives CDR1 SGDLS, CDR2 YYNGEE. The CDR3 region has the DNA TGTGCCAGCAGCCGGGGACAGTTCAAGACTGAAGCTTTCTTT. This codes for CASSRGQFKTEAFF.

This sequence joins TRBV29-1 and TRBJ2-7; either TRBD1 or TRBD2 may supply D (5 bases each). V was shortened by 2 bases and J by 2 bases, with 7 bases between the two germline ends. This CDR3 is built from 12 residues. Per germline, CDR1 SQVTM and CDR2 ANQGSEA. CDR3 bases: TGCAGCGTTGAACGGGGCCCCTACGAGCAGTACTTC. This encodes CSVERGPYEQYF.

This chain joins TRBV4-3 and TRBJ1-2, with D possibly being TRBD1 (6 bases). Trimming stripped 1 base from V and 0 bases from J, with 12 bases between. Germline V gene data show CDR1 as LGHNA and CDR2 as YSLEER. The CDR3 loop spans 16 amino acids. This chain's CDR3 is CASSQARQVANYGYTF. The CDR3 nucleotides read TGCGCCAGCAGCCAAGCTCGACAGGTCGCTAACTATGGCTACACCTTC.